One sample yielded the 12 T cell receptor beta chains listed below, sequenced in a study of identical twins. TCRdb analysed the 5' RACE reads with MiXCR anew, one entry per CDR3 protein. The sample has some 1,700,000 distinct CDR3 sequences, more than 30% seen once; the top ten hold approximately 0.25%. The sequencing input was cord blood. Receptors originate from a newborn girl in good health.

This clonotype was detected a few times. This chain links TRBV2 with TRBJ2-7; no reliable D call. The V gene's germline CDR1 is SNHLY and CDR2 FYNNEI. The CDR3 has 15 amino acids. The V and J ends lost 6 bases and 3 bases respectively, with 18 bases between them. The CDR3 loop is CASRGGPSGDYEQYF. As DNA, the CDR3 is TGTGCCAGCAGGGGCGGACCCTCGGGCGACTACGAGCAGTACTTC.

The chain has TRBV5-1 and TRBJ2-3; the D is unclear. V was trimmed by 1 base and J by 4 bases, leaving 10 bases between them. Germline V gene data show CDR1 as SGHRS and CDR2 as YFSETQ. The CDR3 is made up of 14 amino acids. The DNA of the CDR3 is TGCGCCAGCAGCTTGAGTGGGGTTTCAGATACGCAGTATTTT. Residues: CASSLSGVSDTQYF.

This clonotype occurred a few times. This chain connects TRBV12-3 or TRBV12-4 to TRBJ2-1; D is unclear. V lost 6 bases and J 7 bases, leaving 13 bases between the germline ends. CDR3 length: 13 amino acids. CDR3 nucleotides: TGTGCCAGCAGCCCGTTGACGAGGAATGAGCAGTTCTTC. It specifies CASSPLTRNEQFF.

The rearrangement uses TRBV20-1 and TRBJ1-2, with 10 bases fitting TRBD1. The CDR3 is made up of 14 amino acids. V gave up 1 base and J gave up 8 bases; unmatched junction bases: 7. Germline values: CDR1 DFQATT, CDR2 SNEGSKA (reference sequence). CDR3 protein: CSARVGDRGFGYTF. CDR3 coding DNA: TGCAGTGCTAGAGTTGGGGACAGGGGATTCGGCTACACCTTC.

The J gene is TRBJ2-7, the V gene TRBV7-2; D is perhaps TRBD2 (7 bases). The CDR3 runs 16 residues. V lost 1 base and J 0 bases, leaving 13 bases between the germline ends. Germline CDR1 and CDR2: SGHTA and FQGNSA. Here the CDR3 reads CASSLEYGGPSYEQYF. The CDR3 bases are TGTGCCAGCAGCTTAGAGTACGGGGGGCCCTCCTACGAGCAGTACTTC. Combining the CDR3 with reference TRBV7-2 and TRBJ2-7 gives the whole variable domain GAGVSQSPSNKVTEKGKDVELRCDPISGHTALYWYRQSLGQGLEFLIYFQGNSAPDKSGLPSDRFSAERTGGSVSTLTIQRTQQEDSAVYLCASSLEYGGPSYEQYFGPGTRLTVT.

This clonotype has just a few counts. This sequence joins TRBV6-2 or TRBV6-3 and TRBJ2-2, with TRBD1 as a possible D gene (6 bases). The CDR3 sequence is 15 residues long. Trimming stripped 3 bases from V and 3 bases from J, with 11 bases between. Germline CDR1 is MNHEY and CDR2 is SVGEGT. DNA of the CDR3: TGTGCCAGCAGTTATGGGGGACACCACACCGGGGAGCTGTTTTTT. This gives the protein CASSYGGHHTGELFF.

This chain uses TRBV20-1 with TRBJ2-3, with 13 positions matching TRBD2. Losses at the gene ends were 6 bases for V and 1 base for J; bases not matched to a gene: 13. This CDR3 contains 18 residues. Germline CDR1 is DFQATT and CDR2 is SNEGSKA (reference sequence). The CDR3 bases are TGCAGTGCCAAAACTTGGACTAGCGGGAGTGGGGGCACAGATACGCAGTATTTT. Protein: CSAKTWTSGSGGTDTQYF.

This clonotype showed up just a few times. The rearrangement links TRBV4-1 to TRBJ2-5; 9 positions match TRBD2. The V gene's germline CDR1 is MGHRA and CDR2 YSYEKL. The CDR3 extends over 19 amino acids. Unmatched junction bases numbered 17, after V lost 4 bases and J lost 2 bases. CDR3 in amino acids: CASSRVKTPSGVPQETQYF. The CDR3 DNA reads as TGCGCCAGCAGCCGGGTAAAGACTCCTAGCGGGGTACCACAAGAGACCCAGTACTTC.

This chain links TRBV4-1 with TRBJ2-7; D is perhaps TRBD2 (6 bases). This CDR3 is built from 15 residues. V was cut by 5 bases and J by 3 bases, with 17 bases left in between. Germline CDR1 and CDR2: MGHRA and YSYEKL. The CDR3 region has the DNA TGCGCCAGCAGCTACACCGCGCGGGGAGTCTACGAGCAGTACTTC. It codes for CASSYTARGVYEQYF.

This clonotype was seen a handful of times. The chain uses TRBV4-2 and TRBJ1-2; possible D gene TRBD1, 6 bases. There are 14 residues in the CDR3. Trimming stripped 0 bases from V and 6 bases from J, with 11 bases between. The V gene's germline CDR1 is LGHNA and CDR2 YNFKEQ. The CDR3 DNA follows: TGTGCCAGCAGCCAAGATAGGGGGGCGGATGGCTACACCTTC. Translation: CASSQDRGADGYTF.

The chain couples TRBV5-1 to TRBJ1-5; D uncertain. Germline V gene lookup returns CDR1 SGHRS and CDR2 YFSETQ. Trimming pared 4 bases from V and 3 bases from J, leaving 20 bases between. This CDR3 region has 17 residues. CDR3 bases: TGCGCCAGCAGCCTGGTTCTTTCTCGCGCCCCCAATCAGCCCCAGCATTTT. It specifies CASSLVLSRAPNQPQHF.

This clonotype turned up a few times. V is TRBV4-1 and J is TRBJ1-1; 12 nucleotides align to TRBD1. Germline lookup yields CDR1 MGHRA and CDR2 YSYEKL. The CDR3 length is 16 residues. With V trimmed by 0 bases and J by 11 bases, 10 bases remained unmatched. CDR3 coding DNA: TGCGCCAGCAGCCAAGATTCCCGGGGACAGGGGGCGAAGGCTTTCTTT. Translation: CASSQDSRGQGAKAFF.